This record concerns one T cell receptor beta chain sequence. Its antigen target is currently unknown. Within one base of it there is no much larger clone, and no base qualities were kept. The CDR3 measures 16 amino acids from cysteine to phenylalanine. Of the read, only the CDR3 DNA is kept; its 48 bases are in frame from base 1. Looking up the germline V gene (reference sequence) yields CDR1 MNHEY and CDR2 SMNVEV. Germline trimming amounts to 1 base on V and 7 bases on J, with 9 as the count of junction bases outside the gene matches. The immunoSEQ Assay, a bias-controlled multiplex PCR, was used to amplify TCRbeta CDR3 regions from genomic DNA. Processing in the source paper ran as follows. The number of nucleated cells in each sample was estimated by amplification of reference gene primers within the assay. To quantify the absolute abundance of each unique TCRbeta CDR3 rearrangement, sequence reads were collapsed and filtered. Productive Simpson clonality was computed per sample as the square root of Simpson's diversity index over productive rearrangements. TCRdb mirrors the immuneACCESS table, restricted to in-frame sequences. Some clones are absent from its copies; in checked studies, under half trace to an unresolved V gene, and the reason for the others is unknown. V, J and clone size are those of that table, while D and trimming were read from the DNA. Counted in this sample were approximately 170,000 clones; roughly 88% of them appeared once. The ten largest clones capture almost 5% of the sample.

One collaborating source in Seattle enrolled patients while the patients were actively infected and followed the patients over time throughout the course of disease. Each collaborating institution followed its own protocols to collect whole blood in K2EDTA tubes. For TCRbeta analysis, collaborators shipped samples as frozen whole blood, isolated PBMCs, or DNA extracted from either of those sample types. This entry is derived from a study of blood T cell repertoires in COVID-19 (dated by TCRdb to about 2020). Some background on the complete study: Samples covering the acute and convalescent phases of COVID-19 were provided by collaborators in the United States, Italy and Spain. The prospective study material was composed of cDNA or gDNA derived from T cells, B-cell-depleted T cells, or PBMCs. Subjects who had been exposed to COVID-19, were actively infected with it, or had recovered from it provided the deeply sampled blood TCRbeta repertoires that made up the dataset. The repertoires were released in a freely available public database intended as a resource for research on the immune response to SARS-CoV-2. The samples were drawn from two sources: the first 160 participants of the ongoing ImmuneRACE study, and over 1,000 subjects contributed by 6 global collaborators. Sample metadata almost always included a de-identified subject ID, COVID-19 status, age in years and sex. Where available, HLA class I and class II types were obtained from metadata supplied by the sample provider rather than from assay-based typing.

Results the study describes overall, beyond this receptor: The amount of clinical and demographic metadata varied by source and participant and was provided uncurated.

The sequencing sample was made of peripheral blood. The receptor was isolated from a man between 18 and 29 years old with COVID-19, enrolled during active disease. The chain joins TRBV27 to TRBJ1-5; 8 nucleotides in the junction match TRBD1. The nucleotides read TGTGCCAGCAGTTTATTCTACTCAGGGGGCAGGCAGCCCCAGCATTTT. It specifies CASSLFYSGGRQPQHF.